The 25 T cell receptor beta chains below all came from one sample that was sequenced in a study of blood T cells in healthy people across ages. Combining a sample-barcoded 5' primer with a J-beta primer mix, a second PCR ran for about 6 to 12 cycles. Each CDR3 protein gets one entry after TCRdb re-called the 5' RACE reads with MiXCR. In the table there are some 800,000 distinct CDR3 sequences, approximately 25% of which are singletons. These same data were also listed under a study on T cells of mothers and their children.

Sequences were obtained from blood. The receptors stem from a boy younger than 18 in good health.

This rearrangement joins TRBV6-2 or TRBV6-3 to TRBJ1-5; 7 nucleotides line up with TRBD1. There are 14 residues in the CDR3. With 5 bases clipped from V and 3 bases from J, the junction kept 4 bases outside the gene matches. The germline V gene has CDR1 MNHEY and CDR2 SVGEGT. The CDR3 is CASSTGQPNQPQHF. The CDR3 bases are TGTGCCAGCAGTACGGGACAGCCCAATCAGCCCCAGCATTTT.

The chain recombines TRBV7-2 with TRBJ2-5; D might be TRBD1 (5 bases). Trimming took 8 bases from V and 1 from J, leaving 11 bases between them. CDR1 is SGHTA and CDR2 is FQGNSA in the germline V gene. The CDR3 loop spans 13 amino acids. CDR3 sequence (DNA): TGTGCCAGCGGAACAGGTCCCCAAGAGACCCAGTACTTC. Its translation is CASGTGPQETQYF.

This clonotype was seen only a few times. The chain employs TRBV29-1 and TRBJ2-1; D ambiguous. This CDR3 has 13 amino acids. Germline-derived CDR1 and CDR2 are SQVTM and ANQGSEA. V was clipped by 4 bases and J by 1 base, with 8 bases between them. Written as DNA, the CDR3 is TGCAGCGTTGCCCTCGGTTCCTACAATGAGCAGTTCTTC. Its translation is CSVALGSYNEQFF.

This clonotype was observed many times. The J gene is TRBJ2-1, the V gene TRBV29-1; D gene ambiguous. Between the trimmed V and J ends, which lost 4 bases and 2 bases, there was a span of 12 bases. Germline V gene lookup returns CDR1 SQVTM and CDR2 ANQGSEA. The CDR3 consists of 14 residues. For the CDR3, the DNA is TGCAGCGTTGCTCAGTCTACAACCTACAATGAGCAGTTCTTC. Translation gives CSVAQSTTYNEQFF.

The rearrangement links TRBV3-1 to TRBJ2-3; 9 bases fit TRBD2. Trimming took 5 bases from V and 6 from J; bases not matched to a gene: 6. CDR3 length: 14 residues. The germline gives CDR1 LGHDT, CDR2 YNNKEL (reference sequence). The CDR3, as DNA: TGTGCCAGCAGCGGGACTAGCCAGCGGGATACGCAGTATTTT. Translating gives CASSGTSQRDTQYF.

V usage is TRBV7-3 and J usage is TRBJ2-2, with 8 bases that match TRBD1. Looked up from germline, CDR1 is SGHTA and CDR2 is FQGTGA. Trimming took 3 bases from V and 7 from J; bases not matched to a gene: 4. CDR3 length: 14 residues. The DNA for the CDR3 is TGTGCCAGCAGCTTTCGACAGGGGTTCGGGGAGCTGTTTTTT. Its translation is CASSFRQGFGELFF.

This sequence joins TRBV20-1 and TRBJ2-4, with D possibly TRBD2 on 5 matching bases. Trimming shortened V by 4 bases and J by 4 bases, and 8 bases separated the two germline ends. There are 12 residues in the CDR3. The germline CDR1 and CDR2 sequences are DFQATT and SNEGSKA (reference sequence). CDR3 loop: CSATGIKNIQYF. The DNA of the CDR3 is TGCAGTGCTACCGGGATTAAAAACATTCAGTACTTC.

The chain recombines TRBV4-1 with TRBJ2-7; the match to TRBD1 covers 7 bases. This CDR3 comprises 14 residues. Trimming at V came to 4 bases and at J to 3 bases, leaving 6 bases not matched to a gene. Germline values: CDR1 MGHRA, CDR2 YSYEKL. The CDR3 is CASSLKQGNYEQYF. Written as DNA, the CDR3 is TGCGCCAGCAGCCTTAAACAGGGGAACTACGAGCAGTACTTC.

This clonotype was found a few times. The V gene is TRBV20-1, the J gene TRBJ2-7, with D perhaps being TRBD1 or TRBD2 (5 bases each). The CDR3 is 13 residues long. Germline loops: CDR1 DFQATT, CDR2 SNEGSKA (reference sequence). The V and J ends lost 5 bases and 4 bases respectively, with 15 bases between them. The CDR3 reads CSAPGTSIYEQYF. Here the CDR3 DNA reads TGCAGTGCTCCCGGGACCTCCATATACGAGCAGTACTTC.

This rearrangement joins TRBV5-6 to TRBJ1-2; possibly TRBD1 for D (5 bases). The CDR3 is 17 residues long. Trimming left V 5 bases short and J 0 bases short, with 20 bases between. Germline CDR1 SGHDT, CDR2 YYEEEE. CDR3 in DNA: TGTGCCAGCAGTTTCGGAAAGGGGACTTTAACTAACTATGGCTACACCTTC. Translated, it gives CASSFGKGTLTNYGYTF.

In this sample, this clonotype turned up many times. The V call is TRBV6-5, the J call TRBJ2-5; TRBD2 aligns across 7 bases. V shed 2 bases and J 5 bases; nucleotides not matched to a gene: 2. CDR1 and CDR2 (germline): MNHEY, SVGAGI. This CDR3 is built from 13 residues. The CDR3 protein is CASSYRGGETQYF. The CDR3 bases are TGTGCCAGCAGTTACAGGGGAGGGGAGACCCAGTACTTC.

The chain is built from TRBV5-1 and TRBJ2-2; D is perhaps TRBD2 (5 bases). This CDR3 has 16 amino acids. V dropped 0 bases and J dropped 0 bases, with 9 bases sitting between them. Germline V lookup: CDR1 SGHRS, CDR2 YFSETQ. The CDR3 spells CASSLEAGANTGELFF. The CDR3 nucleotides are TGCGCCAGCAGCTTGGAGGCCGGGGCGAACACCGGGGAGCTGTTTTTT.

This rearrangement joins TRBV14 to TRBJ1-1, with TRBD1 matching 7 bases. The germline gives CDR1 SGHDN, CDR2 FVKESK. Trimming removed 0 bases from V and 1 base from J; junction bases left unmatched: 8. This CDR3 contains 17 residues. CDR3 bases: TGTGCCAGCAGCCAAGATCTGTTTACAGGGGAGAACACTGAAGCTTTCTTT. It is translated as CASSQDLFTGENTEAFF.

Points on this clonotype: This sequence may be a read error, since a much larger clone differs from it by one base. V gene TRBV5-1 combines with J gene TRBJ1-6; D remains ambiguous. The CDR3 totals 13 residues. Trimming pared 4 bases from V and 8 bases from J, leaving 10 bases between. Germline CDR1 SGHRS, CDR2 YFSETQ. The CDR3 sequence: CASSLDGDSPLHF. The CDR3, as DNA: TGCGCCAGCAGCCTGGACGGGGATTCACCCCTCCACTTT.

The V and J genes are TRBV6-5 and TRBJ2-7, with D perhaps matching TRBD2 (6 bases). CDR1 and CDR2 (germline): MNHEY, SVGAGI. V was trimmed by 6 bases and J by 1 base, leaving 10 bases between them. This CDR3 has 13 amino acids. The CDR3 DNA is TGTGCCAGCAGCGACGGGGGTTCCTACGAGCAGTACTTC. Protein sequence: CASSDGGSYEQYF.

This clonotype was seen only a few times. This chain uses TRBV9 with TRBJ2-1; TRBD2 might be the D (6 bases). Germline CDR1 and CDR2: SGDLS and YYNGEE. V was pared by 0 bases and J by 13 bases, with 17 bases between. The CDR3 totals 14 residues. CDR3 loop: CASSVAGSGGPQFF. The CDR3 DNA follows: TGTGCCAGCAGCGTAGCGGGATCAGGAGGGCCTCAGTTCTTC.

The table lists this clonotype with a few counts. This chain uses TRBV6-6 with TRBJ2-3; a weak D match, TRBD2 (6 bases). The CDR3 covers 15 residues. The ends were cut back, 0 bases at V and 2 bases at J, with 9 bases in the middle. Germline V CDR1 and CDR2: MNHNY, SVGAGI (reference sequence). CDR3 sequence: CASSYSGLSTDTQYF. In DNA, the CDR3 is TGTGCCAGCAGTTACTCCGGACTATCCACAGATACGCAGTATTTT.

The chain couples TRBV20-1 to TRBJ2-3; the match to TRBD2 covers 10 bases. CDR1 and CDR2 (germline): DFQATT, SNEGSKA (reference sequence). V lost 1 base and J lost 4; bases outside the gene matches: 5. The length of the CDR3 is 15 residues. The CDR3 DNA follows: TGCAGTGCTAGAGTGGCTAGCGGGGGTGCAGATACGCAGTATTTT. Amino acids: CSARVASGGADTQYF.

The rearrangement joins TRBV7-9 to TRBJ2-7; 7 bases agree with TRBD1. The CDR3 loop spans 14 amino acids. The germline V gene encodes CDR1 SEHNR and CDR2 FQNEAQ (reference sequence). After removal of 6 bases from V and 5 bases from J, the junction contained 10 bases not matched to a gene. Here the CDR3 reads CASSPVQGTHEQYF. DNA of the CDR3: TGTGCCAGCAGTCCCGTACAGGGGACCCACGAGCAGTACTTC.

This clonotype turned up a few times. One junction end disagrees with the germline gene, perhaps due to a read error. V usage is TRBV5-1 and J usage is TRBJ1-5; D is undetermined. The germline V gene has CDR1 SGHRS and CDR2 YFSETQ. This CDR3 is 14 amino acids long. The CDR3 nucleotides are TGTGCCAGCAGCTTAGAAGGCCGCAATCAGCCCCAGCATTTT. It codes for CASSLEGRNQPQHF.

This clonotype has just one count. The V and J genes are TRBV20-1 and TRBJ2-7; 8 bases line up with TRBD1. V lost 7 bases to trimming and J lost 3 bases; unmatched junction nucleotides: 2. CDR1 is DFQATT and CDR2 is SNEGSKA in the germline V gene (reference sequence). The CDR3 sequence is 11 residues long. This chain's CDR3 is CSVTGGYEQYF. The CDR3 DNA is TGCAGTGTTACAGGGGGCTACGAGCAGTACTTC.

V gene TRBV5-4 combines with J gene TRBJ2-4; D is perhaps TRBD2 (5 bases). Germline V gene sequence: CDR1 SGHNT, CDR2 YYREEE (reference sequence). The CDR3 spans 15 residues. V lost 4 bases and J 6 bases, leaving 17 bases between the germline ends. For the CDR3, the DNA is TGTGCCAGCAGCCCAGAAGTCGGGATTGGAAACATTCAGTACTTC. Its translation is CASSPEVGIGNIQYF.

This clonotype has just one count. The V call is TRBV28, the J call TRBJ2-2; weak D call: TRBD1 (5 bases). This CDR3 is built from 15 residues. The V and J ends lost 4 bases and 0 bases respectively, with 9 bases between them. From germline, CDR1 is MDHEN and CDR2 SYDVKM. The CDR3 loop is CASSWGSTNTGELFF. The CDR3, as DNA: TGTGCCAGCAGTTGGGGCAGCACGAACACCGGGGAGCTGTTTTTT.

Here the CDR3 reads CSVGQGAYQPQHF. The CDR3 nucleotides are TGCAGCGTTGGGCAGGGGGCTTACCAGCCCCAGCATTTT. The chain has TRBV29-1 and TRBJ1-5; TRBD1 matches 8 bases. V lost 4 bases, J lost 7 bases, and 6 bases stayed unmatched. CDR3 length equals 13 residues. Germline loops: CDR1 SQVTM, CDR2 ANQGSEA.

The V and J genes are TRBV27 and TRBJ2-2; 9 bases fit TRBD1. Germline V CDR1 and CDR2: MNHEY, SMNVEV (reference sequence). There are 13 residues in the CDR3. CDR3 DNA sequence: TGTGCTAGCGGACAGGGGATGACCGGGGAGCTGTTTTTT. This codes for CASGQGMTGELFF.